The 10 T cell receptor beta chains below all came from one sample that was sequenced in a study of radiation and T cells in renal cell carcinoma. Documented time point: blood 4 weeks post-SBRT, at nephrectomy. The treatment denotes: 15 Gy SBRT to primary tumor, nephrectomy 4 weeks later. Method: immunoSEQ multiplex PCR; TCRdb's copy keeps in-frame clones and lacks some. The sample lists roughly 160,000 clones; about 88% were seen once. The sequencing used blood, collected from a patient whose treatment included radiotherapy and nephrectomy. The receptors shown here come from a woman aged 50 to 60 with renal cell carcinoma.

The chain links TRBV2 to TRBJ1-6; D possibly corresponds to TRBD1 (5 bases). V lost 8 bases to trimming and J lost 6 bases, with 14 bases between them. The CDR3 is 14 residues long. Per the germline V gene, CDR1 is SNHLY and CDR2 is FYNNEI. CDR3 sequence (DNA): TGTGCCAGCGTCATTCAGGGTCGTAATTCACCCCTCCACTTT. Translating it yields CASVIQGRNSPLHF.

The CDR3 loop reads CASSLAQTEDGYTF. CDR3 sequence (DNA): TGCGCCAGCAGCTTGGCCCAGACCGAGGATGGCTACACCTTC. The chain combines TRBV5-1 with TRBJ1-2; D not certain. V lost 0 bases, J lost 6 bases, and 12 bases lay in between. The CDR3 has 14 residues. The germline CDR1 and CDR2 sequences are SGHRS and YFSETQ.

The rearrangement links TRBV14 to TRBJ2-5; 11 positions agree with TRBD2. With V trimmed by 2 bases and J by 4 bases, 3 bases remained unmatched. There are 15 residues in the CDR3. Looked up from germline, CDR1 is SGHDN and CDR2 is FVKESK. Written as DNA, the CDR3 is TGTGCCAGCAGCCAACTAGCGGGGGGTGTAGAGACCCAGTACTTC. This translates into CASSQLAGGVETQYF.

The chain employs TRBV5-6 and TRBJ2-5; D is uncertain. V lost 4 bases and J lost 1, with 11 bases in between. From germline, CDR1 is SGHDT and CDR2 YYEEEE. CDR3 size: 14 residues. The CDR3 sequence: CASSVTAPQETQYF. CDR3 DNA sequence: TGTGCCAGCAGCGTGACTGCTCCCCAAGAGACCCAGTACTTC.

V usage is TRBV30 and J usage is TRBJ1-6; the match to TRBD1 covers 8 bases. V trimming: 0 bases; J trimming: 9 bases; junction bases outside the gene matches: 4. Germline V gene lookup returns CDR1 GTSNPN and CDR2 SVGIG (reference sequence). CDR3 length equals 14 residues. The CDR3 spells CAWSVPGTGSPLHF. DNA of the CDR3: TGTGCCTGGAGTGTACCCGGGACAGGTTCACCCCTCCACTTT.

The genes are TRBV30 and TRBJ2-5; either TRBD1 or TRBD2 may fit D (5 bases each). Germline values: CDR1 GTSNPN, CDR2 SVGIG (reference sequence). The CDR3 is made up of 13 amino acids. V lost 4 bases and J 4 bases, leaving 13 bases between the germline ends. CDR3 bases: TGTGCCTGGAAGGTTTCTGGGGGAGAGACCCAGTACTTC. It codes for CAWKVSGGETQYF. Complete variable domain (other parts from reference TRBV30 and TRBJ2-5): SQTIHQWPATLVQPVGSPLSLECTVEGTSNPNLYWYRQAAGRGLQLLFYSVGIGQISSEVPQNLSASRPQDRQFILSSKKLLLSDSGFYLCAWKVSGGETQYFGPGTRLLVL.

The V gene is TRBV2, the J gene TRBJ2-5; TRBD1 is a possible D gene (5 bases). V was clipped by 5 bases and J by 3 bases, with 7 bases between them. CDR3 length equals 12 residues. The germline gives CDR1 SNHLY, CDR2 FYNNEI. CDR3 nucleotides: TGTGCCAGCAGTTCGACAGAAGAGACCCAGTACTTC. Residues: CASSSTEETQYF.

The chain recombines TRBV25-1 with TRBJ2-1; maybe TRBD1 (6 bases). Deletions cut 1 base from V and 9 bases from J, with 13 bases between. This CDR3 comprises 14 residues. Germline lookup yields CDR1 MGHDK and CDR2 SYGVNS. This CDR3 is CASSEFGQHTEQFF. The DNA of the CDR3 is TGTGCCAGCAGTGAATTCGGACAGCATACTGAGCAGTTCTTC.

The rearrangement joins TRBV19 to TRBJ1-1, with TRBD1 identical over 9 bases. This CDR3 contains 15 residues. The trim removed 5 bases at V and 1 base at J, leaving 5 bases unmatched. Germline V gene sequence: CDR1 LNHDA, CDR2 SQIVND (reference sequence). CDR3 protein: CASSPRTGENTEAFF. DNA of the CDR3: TGTGCCAGTAGTCCTCGGACAGGGGAGAACACTGAAGCTTTCTTT. Combining the CDR3 with reference TRBV19 and TRBJ1-1 gives the whole variable domain DGGITQSPKYLFRKEGQNVTLSCEQNLNHDAMYWYRQDPGQGLRLIYYSQIVNDFQKGDIAEGYSVSREKKESFPLTVTSAQKNPTAFYLCASSPRTGENTEAFFGQGTRLTVV.

This sequence joins TRBV4-1 and TRBJ2-5; the match to TRBD2 covers 10 bases. Germline loops: CDR1 MGHRA, CDR2 YSYEKL. The CDR3 length is 15 residues. V was clipped by 6 bases and J by 1 base; unmatched bases: 5. Here the CDR3 DNA reads TGCGCCAGCAGTAAAGGACTAGCGGCCCAAGAGACCCAGTACTTC. Encoded protein: CASSKGLAAQETQYF.